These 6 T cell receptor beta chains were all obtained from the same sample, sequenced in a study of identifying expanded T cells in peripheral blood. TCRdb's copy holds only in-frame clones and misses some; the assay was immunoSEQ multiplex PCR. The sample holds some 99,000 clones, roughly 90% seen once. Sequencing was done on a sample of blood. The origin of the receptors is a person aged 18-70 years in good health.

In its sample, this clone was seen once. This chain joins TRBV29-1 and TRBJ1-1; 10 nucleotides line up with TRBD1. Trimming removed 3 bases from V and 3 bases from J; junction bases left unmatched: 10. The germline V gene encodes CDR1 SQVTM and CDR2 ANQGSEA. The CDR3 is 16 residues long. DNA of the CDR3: TGCAGCGTTGAGGGCCCGGGACAGGGGTTCGACACTGAAGCTTTCTTT. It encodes CSVEGPGQGFDTEAFF. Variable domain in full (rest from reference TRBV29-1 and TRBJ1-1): SAVISQKPSRDICQRGTSLTIQCQVDSQVTMMFWYRQQPGQSLTLIATANQGSEATYESGFVIDKFPISRPNLTFSTLTVSNMSPEDSSIYLCSVEGPGQGFDTEAFFGQGTRLTVV.

CDR3 sequence: CASSNGNEQFF. The CDR3 coding sequence is TGTGCCAGCAGCAACGGCAATGAGCAGTTCTTC. V usage is TRBV7-3 and J usage is TRBJ2-1; the D is unclear. The length of the CDR3 is 11 residues. V was shortened by 5 bases and J by 6 bases, with 5 bases between the two germline ends. Germline V gives CDR1 SGHTA, CDR2 FQGTGA.

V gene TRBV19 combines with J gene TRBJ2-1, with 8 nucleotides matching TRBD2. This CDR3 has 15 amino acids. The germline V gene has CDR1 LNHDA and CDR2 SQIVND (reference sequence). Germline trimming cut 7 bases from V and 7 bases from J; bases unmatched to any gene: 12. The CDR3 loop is CASMAGRAVGNEQFF. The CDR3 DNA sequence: TGTGCCAGTATGGCCGGGAGGGCCGTGGGGAATGAGCAGTTCTTC.

CDR3 sequence reads: CASSFSGTARPRAETQYF. The CDR3 nucleotides read TGCGCCAGCAGCTTTTCCGGGACAGCCCGACCAAGGGCAGAGACCCAGTACTTC. The rearrangement uses TRBV5-1 and TRBJ2-5; 7 bases line up with TRBD1. CDR1 and CDR2 from the germline V gene are SGHRS and YFSETQ. V gave up 2 bases and J gave up 4 bases; unmatched junction bases: 17. This CDR3 comprises 18 residues.

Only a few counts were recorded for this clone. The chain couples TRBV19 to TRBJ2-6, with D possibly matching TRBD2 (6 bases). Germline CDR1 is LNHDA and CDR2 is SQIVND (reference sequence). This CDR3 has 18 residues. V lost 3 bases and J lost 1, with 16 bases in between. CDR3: CASSIGGAATSGANVLTF. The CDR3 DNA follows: TGTGCCAGTAGTATTGGAGGGGCCGCCACATCTGGGGCCAACGTCCTGACTTTC.

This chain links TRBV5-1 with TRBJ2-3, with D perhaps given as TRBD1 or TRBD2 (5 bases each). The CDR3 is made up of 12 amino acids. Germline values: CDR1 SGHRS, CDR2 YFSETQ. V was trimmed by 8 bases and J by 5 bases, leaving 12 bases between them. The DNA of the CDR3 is TGCGCCAGTCAACGGGGCCAAGATACGCAGTATTTT. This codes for CASQRGQDTQYF.